The 27 T cell receptor beta chains below were found in one sample sequenced in a study of T cells after yellow fever vaccination. TCRdb used MiXCR to reprocess the 5' RACE reads, holding one entry per CDR3 protein. The sample has approximately 250,000 distinct CDR3 sequences, more than 3.5% seen once; the top ten hold around a fifth. Sequenced here: PBMCs, sampled 15 days after the yellow fever booster vaccination. Receptors originate from a young man who received the YFV17D yellow fever vaccine.

The J gene is TRBJ2-7, the V gene TRBV10-3; 9 positions match TRBD1. CDR1 and CDR2 (germline): ENHRY, SYGVKD. V lost 6 bases, J lost 5 bases, and 5 bases stayed unmatched. The CDR3 runs to 13 residues. Here the CDR3 reads CAIRQQGAHEQYV. DNA of the CDR3: TGTGCCATCAGACAACAGGGGGCTCACGAGCAGTACGTC.

This clonotype has at least ten counts. The chain couples TRBV20-1 to TRBJ1-1, with D perhaps TRBD1 (5 bases). The CDR3 runs to 12 residues. Trimming pared 6 bases from V and 0 bases from J, leaving 8 bases between. CDR1 is DFQATT and CDR2 is SNEGSKA in the germline V gene (reference sequence). In nucleotides, the CDR3 is TGCAGTGCGAGCAGGGTGAACACTGAAGCTTTCTTT. This translates into CSASRVNTEAFF.

There are a few counts of this clonotype. V usage is TRBV30 and J usage is TRBJ1-1; the D gene is possibly TRBD1 (6 bases). Trimming removed 1 base from V and 2 bases from J, with 14 bases in between. Germline values: CDR1 GTSNPN, CDR2 SVGIG (reference sequence). This CDR3 is built from 15 residues. The CDR3 DNA reads TGTGCCTGGAGTGGACTACAGGGACGAAACACTGAAGCTTTCTTT. This translates into CAWSGLQGRNTEAFF.

The gene calls are TRBV6-2 or TRBV6-3 and TRBJ1-2; 9 bases are shared with TRBD1. Unmatched junction bases numbered 6, after V lost 6 bases and J lost 4 bases. CDR3 length: 14 amino acids. Per germline, CDR1 MNHEY and CDR2 SVGEGT. DNA for the CDR3: TGTGCCAGCAGAACAGGGGGCAGGATCTATGGCTACACCTTC. It codes for CASRTGGRIYGYTF.

This clonotype came up many times. The rearrangement uses TRBV29-1 and TRBJ2-1; D call uncertain. V was cut by 3 bases and J by 1 base, with 4 bases left in between. The CDR3 runs to 12 residues. The germline CDR1 and CDR2 sequences are SQVTM and ANQGSEA. The DNA of the CDR3 is TGCAGCGTTGACCCATCCTACAATGAGCAGTTCTTC. It codes for CSVDPSYNEQFF.

The table lists this clonotype with many counts. This chain links TRBV5-1 with TRBJ2-2, with 8 bases fitting TRBD1. This CDR3 has 16 residues. Losses at the gene ends were 4 bases for V and 5 bases for J; bases not matched to a gene: 10. CDR1 and CDR2 from the germline V gene are SGHRS and YFSETQ. As DNA, the CDR3 is TGCGCCAGCAGCCCGGGACAGGACACGATTACCGGGGAGCTGTTTTTT. Amino acid sequence: CASSPGQDTITGELFF.

This clonotype was picked up many times. The genes are TRBV7-3 and TRBJ2-2, with a tentative D call TRBD2 (7 bases). V was cut by 8 bases and J by 2 bases, with 15 bases left in between. The germline V gene has CDR1 SGHTA and CDR2 FQGTGA. CDR3 length equals 15 residues. The CDR3 region is CASGRGASNTGELFF. The CDR3 bases are TGTGCCAGCGGTCGGGGGGCTTCAAACACCGGGGAGCTGTTTTTT.

This clonotype has at least ten counts. This sequence joins TRBV29-1 and TRBJ2-2; 9 bases map to TRBD1. The germline V gene encodes CDR1 SQVTM and CDR2 ANQGSEA. The J segment lost 4 bases and the V segment lost 5 bases, leaving 8 bases of the junction unmatched. There are 15 residues in the CDR3. The CDR3 nucleotides read TGCAGCGTTAAGGCAGGACAGGGGACCACCGGGGAGCTGTTTTTT. This encodes CSVKAGQGTTGELFF.

This clonotype has at least ten counts. At one boundary the junction diverges from the germline segment, which might be a read error. The gene calls are TRBV14 and TRBJ1-6; possible D gene TRBD1, 5 bases. The CDR3 has 12 amino acids. Germline lookup yields CDR1 SGHDN and CDR2 FVKESK. CDR3 bases: TGTGCCAGCAGCCAAGATCCGGCAGGGCAGGACTTT. Protein sequence: CASSQDPAGQDF.

This clonotype occurred many times. The chain links TRBV20-1 to TRBJ1-1, with D possibly matching TRBD1 (6 bases). The germline CDR1 and CDR2 sequences are DFQATT and SNEGSKA (reference sequence). CDR3 size: 13 residues. V lost 3 bases to trimming and J lost 6 bases, with 14 bases between them. The CDR3 reads CSARIQGKAEAFF. The CDR3 DNA sequence: TGCAGTGCTAGGATACAGGGTAAGGCTGAAGCTTTCTTT.

This clonotype was seen at least ten times. The chain recombines TRBV9 with TRBJ2-3, with 7 bases aligning to TRBD1. The CDR3 has 14 amino acids. CDR1 SGDLS and CDR2 YYNGEE come from the germline V gene. Trimming cost V 5 bases and J 2 bases; bases outside gene matches: 5. The CDR3 nucleotides read TGTGCCAGCAGTTTGGACAGGAACACAGATACGCAGTATTTT. Translation: CASSLDRNTDTQYF.

The V gene is TRBV5-1, the J gene TRBJ1-2; D uncertain. Trimming pared 0 bases from V and 2 bases from J, leaving 11 bases between. The CDR3 is 15 residues long. The germline gives CDR1 SGHRS, CDR2 YFSETQ. The CDR3 protein is CASSLGGIQNYGYTF. CDR3 DNA sequence: TGCGCCAGCAGCTTGGGCGGGATCCAGAACTATGGCTACACCTTC. The full variable domain, its missing parts supplied by reference TRBV5-1 and TRBJ1-2, is KAGVTQTPRYLIKTRGQQVTLSCSPISGHRSVSWYQQTPGQGLQFLFEYFSETQRNKGNFPGRFSGRQFSNSRSEMNVSTLELGDSALYLCASSLGGIQNYGYTFGSGTRLTVV.

The sample holds many counts of this clonotype. The chain joins TRBV7-9 to TRBJ2-3; D remains unclear. Germline lookup yields CDR1 SEHNR and CDR2 FQNEAQ (reference sequence). The germline V and J ends were trimmed by 4 bases and 3 bases, with 17 bases remaining between them. This CDR3 is built from 16 residues. The CDR3 protein is CASSSLTEARTDTQYF. The CDR3 bases are TGTGCCAGCAGCTCGCTGACTGAAGCAAGGACAGATACGCAGTATTTT.

The table lists this clonotype with many counts. The gene calls are TRBV7-2 and TRBJ1-5; D uncertain. CDR1 and CDR2 from the germline V gene are SGHTA and FQGNSA. The CDR3 sequence is 18 residues long. V was shortened by 5 bases and J by 0 bases, with 20 bases between the two germline ends. The CDR3 region has the DNA TGTGCCAGCAGCCCTCTTAGTGTCGGCAGCTATAGCAATCAGCCCCAGCATTTT. This codes for CASSPLSVGSYSNQPQHF. Full variable domain (missing parts from reference TRBV7-2 and TRBJ1-5): GAGVSQSPSNKVTEKGKDVELRCDPISGHTALYWYRQSLGQGLEFLIYFQGNSAPDKSGLPSDRFSAERTGGSVSTLTIQRTQQEDSAVYLCASSPLSVGSYSNQPQHFGDGTRLSIL.

The rearrangement joins TRBV5-1 to TRBJ2-3, with TRBD2 matching 7 bases. Germline values: CDR1 SGHRS, CDR2 YFSETQ. The V gene end was trimmed by 0 bases and the J gene end by 6 bases; junction bases not matched to a gene: 7. This CDR3 comprises 15 residues. This chain's CDR3 is CASSLGLAAADTQYF. The CDR3, as DNA: TGCGCCAGCAGCTTGGGGCTAGCGGCAGCCGATACGCAGTATTTT.

This clonotype was observed many times. The chain has TRBV18 and TRBJ1-5; 7 bases are shared with TRBD1. The CDR3 contains 15 residues. The V gene end was trimmed by 3 bases and the J gene end by 5 bases; junction bases not matched to a gene: 7. Germline V CDR1 and CDR2: KGHSH, LQKENI. The CDR3 reads CASSPDRVKDQPQHF. CDR3 bases: TGTGCCAGCTCACCCGACAGGGTGAAGGATCAGCCCCAGCATTTT.

With respect to this clonotype: This clone may be a read error of a much larger clone one base away. This chain links TRBV6-5 with TRBJ2-6; no clear D. V gave up 2 bases and J gave up 0 bases, with 8 bases separating them. The germline V gene has CDR1 MNHEY and CDR2 SVGAGI. The CDR3 is 16 amino acids. The CDR3 nucleotides are TGTGCCAGCAGTTACGAAGCCACCTCTGGGGCCAACGTCCTGACTTTC. Translated, it gives CASSYEATSGANVLTF.

This clonotype occurred many times. This CDR3 is CAISESMQANTEAFF. CDR3 sequence (DNA): TGTGCCATCAGTGAGTCGATGCAGGCAAACACTGAAGCTTTCTTT. The genes are TRBV10-3 and TRBJ1-1, with D uncertain. The V end lost 0 bases, the J end lost 2 bases, and 10 bases lay between the germline ends. The CDR3 totals 15 residues. Germline V CDR1 and CDR2: ENHRY, SYGVKD.

This clonotype was seen repeatedly, ten times or more. The chain links TRBV25-1 to TRBJ2-3; no definite D call. CDR1 is MGHDK and CDR2 is SYGVNS in the germline V gene. The CDR3 is 14 amino acids. V lost 0 bases to trimming and J lost 5 bases, with 9 bases between them. For the CDR3, the DNA is TGTGCCAGCAGTGAATACGAGGCCGGAGATACGCAGTATTTT. Residues: CASSEYEAGDTQYF. Full variable domain (remainder filled in from reference TRBV25-1 and TRBJ2-3): EADIYQTPRYLVIGTGKKITLECSQTMGHDKMYWYQQDPGMELHLIHYSYGVNSTEKGDLSSESTVSRIRTEHFPLTLESARPSHTSQYLCASSEYEAGDTQYFGPGTRLTVL.

Only a few counts were recorded for this clonotype. This sequence joins TRBV7-2 and TRBJ2-5, with D maybe TRBD1 (6 bases). V lost 2 bases to trimming and J lost 3 bases, with 10 bases between them. Germline CDR1 reads SGHTA; CDR2 reads FQGNSA. This CDR3 contains 14 residues. The CDR3 nucleotides are TGTGCCAGCAGCTTACAGACAGGTGAAGAGACCCAGTACTTC. Translated: CASSLQTGEETQYF. Full variable domain (remainder filled in from reference TRBV7-2 and TRBJ2-5): GAGVSQSPSNKVTEKGKDVELRCDPISGHTALYWYRQSLGQGLEFLIYFQGNSAPDKSGLPSDRFSAERTGGSVSTLTIQRTQQEDSAVYLCASSLQTGEETQYFGPGTRLLVL.

This clonotype was seen repeatedly, ten times or more. The genes are TRBV29-1 and TRBJ1-1; D is unresolved. With 5 bases removed from V and 2 bases from J, the gap between germline ends came to 9 bases. The CDR3 is 12 residues long. CDR1 is SQVTM, CDR2 ANQGSEA, per germline. The CDR3 DNA reads as TGCAGCGTTCCCCATTCCAACACTGAAGCTTTCTTT. It translates to CSVPHSNTEAFF.

This clonotype was seen a handful of times. This chain links TRBV20-1 with TRBJ2-6; D not certain. The CDR3 has 15 amino acids. In germline, CDR1 is DFQATT, CDR2 SNEGSKA (reference sequence). Trimming shortened V by 6 bases and J by 4 bases, and 16 bases separated the two germline ends. CDR3 region: CSAPAIGDGANVLTF. DNA of the CDR3: TGCAGTGCCCCGGCGATCGGTGACGGGGCCAACGTCCTGACTTTC.

At least ten counts were recorded for this clonotype. This chain connects TRBV20-1 to TRBJ1-1; D is unclear. V shed 3 bases and J shed 3 bases, with 8 bases lying between them. Per the germline V gene, CDR1 is DFQATT and CDR2 is SNEGSKA (reference sequence). The CDR3 consists of 12 residues. The CDR3 loop is CSASPIYTEAFF. The CDR3 coding sequence is TGCAGTGCTAGCCCCATCTACACTGAAGCTTTCTTT.

The sample holds many counts of this clonotype. V gene TRBV28 combines with J gene TRBJ2-5; TRBD1 aligns across 10 bases. V lost 5 bases and J lost 2; bases outside the gene matches: 5. Germline values: CDR1 MDHEN, CDR2 SYDVKM. The CDR3 consists of 15 residues. The CDR3 bases are TGTGCCAGCAGTACCTGGACAGGGGGACAAGAGACCCAGTACTTC. Encoded protein: CASSTWTGGQETQYF.

This clonotype was seen many times. V and J are TRBV5-6 and TRBJ2-5; 7 bases line up with TRBD2. Trimming at V came to 0 bases and at J to 7 bases, leaving 0 bases not matched to a gene. The CDR3 contains 12 residues. Germline CDR1 SGHDT, CDR2 YYEEEE. Here the CDR3 DNA reads TGTGCCAGCAGCTTGGGGGGGGGGACCCAGTACTTC. Protein sequence: CASSLGGGTQYF.

This rearrangement joins TRBV5-1 to TRBJ1-4, with D unresolved. Trimming shortened V by 0 bases and J by 3 bases, and 15 bases separated the two germline ends. This CDR3 contains 17 residues. Germline values: CDR1 SGHRS, CDR2 YFSETQ. The CDR3 loop reads CASSLDGSRGPNEKLFF. CDR3 DNA: TGCGCCAGCAGCTTGGATGGCAGCCGAGGGCCTAATGAAAAACTGTTTTTT.

The chain recombines TRBV18 with TRBJ2-5; possibly TRBD2 for D (5 bases). CDR1 and CDR2 (germline): KGHSH, LQKENI. V was shortened by 4 bases and J by 3 bases, with 9 bases between the two germline ends. This CDR3 comprises 13 residues. The CDR3 region has the DNA TGTGCCAGCTCACGGGGAGATAAAGAGACCCAGTACTTC. Its protein is CASSRGDKETQYF.